This T cell receptor beta chain emerged from a study of OX40 agonist ivuxolimab in advanced cancers. Study-level background: Every 2 weeks, patients received ivuxolimab intravenously, dosed at 0.01 to 10 mg/kg. Prior therapy, whether anti-PD-1, anti-PD-L1 or anti-CTLA-4, was allowed, and more than 35% had some. Hepatocellular carcinoma, melanoma, renal cell or head and neck cancer affected the dose-escalation patients. General study points: Several nonresponders also turned out to have low normalized T-cell clonal expansion.

Assay used: immunoSEQ multiplex PCR; TCRdb lists only in-frame clones, some missing. The sample contains some 70,000 clones, approximately 90% of which appear only once. The CDR3 extends over 16 amino acids. CDR1 is SGDLS, CDR2 YYNGEE, per germline. The germline V and J ends were trimmed by 5 bases and 1 base, with 18 bases remaining between them. Note on this clone: As yet, its antigen is unknown.

This receptor was taken from an adult with an advanced solid tumor such as melanoma, head and neck, liver or kidney cancer. The gene calls are TRBV9 and TRBJ1-1; D is perhaps TRBD1 (6 bases). The source material was CD4+ or CD8+ T cells sorted from blood, sampled in a trial of the OX40 agonist ivuxolimab. CDR3 DNA sequence: TGTGCCAGCAGGGGGGGCCAGGGTCGTGAGAACACTGAAGCTTTCTTT. This gives the protein CASRGGQGRENTEAFF.